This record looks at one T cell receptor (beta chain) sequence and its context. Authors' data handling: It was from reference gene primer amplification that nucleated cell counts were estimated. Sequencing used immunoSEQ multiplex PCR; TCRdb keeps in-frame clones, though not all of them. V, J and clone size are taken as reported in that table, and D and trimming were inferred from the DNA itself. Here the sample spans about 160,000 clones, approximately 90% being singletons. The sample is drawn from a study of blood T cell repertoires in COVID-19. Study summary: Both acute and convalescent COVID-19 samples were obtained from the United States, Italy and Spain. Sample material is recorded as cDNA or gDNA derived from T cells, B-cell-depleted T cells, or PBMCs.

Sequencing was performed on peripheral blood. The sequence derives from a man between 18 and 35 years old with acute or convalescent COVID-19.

The CDR3 reads CASSSYTNYGYTF. The CDR3, as DNA: TGTGCCAGCAGTAGTTACACTAACTATGGCTACACCTTC. The chain joins TRBV27 to TRBJ1-2, with no clear D. The CDR3 spans 13 residues. Germline lookup yields CDR1 MNHEY and CDR2 SMNVEV (reference sequence). Trimming pared 5 bases from V and 0 bases from J, leaving 7 bases between.